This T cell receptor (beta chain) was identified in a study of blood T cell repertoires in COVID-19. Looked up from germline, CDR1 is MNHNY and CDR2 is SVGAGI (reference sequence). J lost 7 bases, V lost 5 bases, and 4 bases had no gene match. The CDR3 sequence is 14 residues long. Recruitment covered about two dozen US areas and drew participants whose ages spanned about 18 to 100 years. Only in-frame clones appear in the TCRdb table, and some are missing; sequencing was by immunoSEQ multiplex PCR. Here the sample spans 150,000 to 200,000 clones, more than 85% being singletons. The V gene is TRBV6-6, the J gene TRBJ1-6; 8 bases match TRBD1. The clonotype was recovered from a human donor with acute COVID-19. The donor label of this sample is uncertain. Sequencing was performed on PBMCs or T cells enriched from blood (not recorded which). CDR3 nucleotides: TGTGCCAGCAGTGACAGGGGTACGAATTCACCCCTCCACTTT. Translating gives CASSDRGTNSPLHF.